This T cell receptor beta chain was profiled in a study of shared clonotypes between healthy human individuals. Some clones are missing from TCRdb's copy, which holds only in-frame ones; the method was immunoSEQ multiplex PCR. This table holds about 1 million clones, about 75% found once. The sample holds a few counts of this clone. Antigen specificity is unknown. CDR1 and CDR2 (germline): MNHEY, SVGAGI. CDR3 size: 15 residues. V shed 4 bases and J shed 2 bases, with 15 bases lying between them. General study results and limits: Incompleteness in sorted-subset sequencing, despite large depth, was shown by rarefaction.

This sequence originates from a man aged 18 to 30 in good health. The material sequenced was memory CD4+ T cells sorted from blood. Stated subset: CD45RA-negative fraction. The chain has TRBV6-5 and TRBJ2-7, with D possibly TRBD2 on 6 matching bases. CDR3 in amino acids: CASSSSRGIPYEQYF. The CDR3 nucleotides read TGTGCCAGCAGTTCGTCCCGGGGGATCCCCTACGAGCAGTACTTC.